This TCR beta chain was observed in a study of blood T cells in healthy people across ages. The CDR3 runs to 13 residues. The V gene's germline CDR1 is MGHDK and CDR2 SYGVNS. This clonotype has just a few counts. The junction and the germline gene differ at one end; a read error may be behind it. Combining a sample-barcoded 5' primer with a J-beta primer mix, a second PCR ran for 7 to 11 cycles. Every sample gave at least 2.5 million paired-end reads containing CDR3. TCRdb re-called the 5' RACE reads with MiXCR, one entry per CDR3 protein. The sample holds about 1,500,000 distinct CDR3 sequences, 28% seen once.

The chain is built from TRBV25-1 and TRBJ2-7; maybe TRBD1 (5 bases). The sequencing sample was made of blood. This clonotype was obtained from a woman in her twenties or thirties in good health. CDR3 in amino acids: CASVDTRAYEQYF. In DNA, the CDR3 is TGTGCCAGCGTGGATACCAGGGCCTACGAACAGTACTTC.